This T cell receptor beta chain was sequenced during a study of blood T cell repertoires in COVID-19. Across the study: Both acute and convalescent COVID-19 samples were obtained from the United States, Italy and Spain.

Some clones are missing from TCRdb's copy, which holds only in-frame ones; the method was immunoSEQ multiplex PCR. The table includes about 55,000 clones, 75% to 95% detected once. There are 16 residues in the CDR3. Germline assignment: CDR1 SNHLY and CDR2 FYNNEI. With V trimmed by 3 bases and J by 3 bases, 9 bases remained unmatched. The V and J genes are TRBV2 and TRBJ2-5; 8 bases agree with TRBD2. Material: peripheral blood. The sequence was obtained from a human donor with active COVID-19. The donor label of this sample is uncertain. The CDR3 nucleotides are TGTGCCAGCAGTGAGGGGAAGCGGGGGATTGAAGAGACCCAGTACTTC. It encodes CASSEGKRGIEETQYF.